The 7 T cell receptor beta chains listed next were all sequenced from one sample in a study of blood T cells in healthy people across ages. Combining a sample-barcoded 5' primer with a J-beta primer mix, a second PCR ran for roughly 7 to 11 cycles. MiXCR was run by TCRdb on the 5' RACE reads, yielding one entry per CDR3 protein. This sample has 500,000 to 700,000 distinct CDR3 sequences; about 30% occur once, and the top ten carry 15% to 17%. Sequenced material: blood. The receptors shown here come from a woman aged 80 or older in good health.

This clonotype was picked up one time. This chain's CDR3 is CSAQRGGRKNTGELFF. CDR3 in DNA: TGCAGTGCTCAGAGGGGCGGGAGGAAGAACACCGGGGAGCTGTTTTTT. V usage is TRBV20-1 and J usage is TRBJ2-2; 8 bases fit TRBD2. V dropped 5 bases and J dropped 1; count of bases not matched to a gene: 9. There are 16 residues in the CDR3. Germline-derived CDR1 and CDR2 are DFQATT and SNEGSKA (reference sequence).

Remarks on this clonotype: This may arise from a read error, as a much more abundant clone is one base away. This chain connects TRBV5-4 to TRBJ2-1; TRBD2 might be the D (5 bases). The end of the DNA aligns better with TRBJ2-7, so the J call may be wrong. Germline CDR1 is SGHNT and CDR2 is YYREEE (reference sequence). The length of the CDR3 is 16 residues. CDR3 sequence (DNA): TGTGCCAGCAGCTGGGAGTTAGCCACCTTAGACAATGAGCAGTACTTC. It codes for CASSWELATLDNEQYF.

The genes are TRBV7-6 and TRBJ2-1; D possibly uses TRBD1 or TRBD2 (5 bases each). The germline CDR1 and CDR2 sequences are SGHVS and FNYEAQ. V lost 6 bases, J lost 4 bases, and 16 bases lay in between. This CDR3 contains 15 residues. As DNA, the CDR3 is TGTGCCAGCAGTAGTACCGGGGCCATTTACAATGAGCAGTTCTTC. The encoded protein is CASSSTGAIYNEQFF.

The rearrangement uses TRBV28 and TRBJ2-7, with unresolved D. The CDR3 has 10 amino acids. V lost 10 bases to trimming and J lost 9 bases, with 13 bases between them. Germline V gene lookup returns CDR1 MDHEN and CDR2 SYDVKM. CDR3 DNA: TGTGCCACCTTCCACTTGGGGCAGTACTTC. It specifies CATFHLGQYF. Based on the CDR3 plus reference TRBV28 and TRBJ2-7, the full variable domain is DVKVTQSSRYLVKRTGEKVFLECVQDMDHENMFWYRQDPGLGLRLIYFSYDVKMKEKGDIPEGYSVSREKKERFSLILESASTNQTSMYLCATFHLGQYFGPGTRLTVT.

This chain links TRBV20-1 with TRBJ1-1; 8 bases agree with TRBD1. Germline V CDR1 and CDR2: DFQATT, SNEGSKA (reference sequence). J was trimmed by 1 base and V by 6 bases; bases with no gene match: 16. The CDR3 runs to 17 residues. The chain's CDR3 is CSALQTTGGGGNTEAFF. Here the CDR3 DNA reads TGCAGTGCCCTGCAAACAACAGGGGGAGGGGGGAACACTGAAGCTTTCTTT.

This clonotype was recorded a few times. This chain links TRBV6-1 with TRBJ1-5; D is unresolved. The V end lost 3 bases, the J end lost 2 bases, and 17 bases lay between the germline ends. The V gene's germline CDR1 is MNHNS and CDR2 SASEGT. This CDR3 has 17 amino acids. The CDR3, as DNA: TGTGCCAGCAGTGACGACCTAAAGGGTTTAGGCAATCAGCCCCAGCATTTT. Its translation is CASSDDLKGLGNQPQHF.

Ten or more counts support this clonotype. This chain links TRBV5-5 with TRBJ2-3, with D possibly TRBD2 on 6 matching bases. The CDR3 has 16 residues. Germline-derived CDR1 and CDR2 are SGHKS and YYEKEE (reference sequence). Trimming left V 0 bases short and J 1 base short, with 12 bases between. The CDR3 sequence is CASSLGAASGTDTQYF. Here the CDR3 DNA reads TGTGCCAGCAGCTTGGGTGCGGCTAGCGGCACAGATACGCAGTATTTT.